A selection of T cell receptor beta chains follows, all from one sample in a study of shared clonotypes between healthy human individuals. The method was immunoSEQ multiplex PCR; TCRdb's version includes in-frame clones alone and lacks a portion of them. The sample has 730,000 or so clones; around 72% are singletons. Sample: memory CD4+ T cells sorted from blood. The receptors were sampled from a woman in her 30s in good health. Each CDR3 is given with its conserved first and last residue. The D gene is left open where the match is weak. Clone size appears in some rows only: once, few, many, or a class for an expanded clone.

clone_size: .; d_call: .; v_call: TRBV28; j_call: TRBJ1-1; cdr3_nt: TGTGCCAGCAGTTTCTCGACAGGAGTGAACACTGAAGCTTTCTTT; cdr3_aa: CASSFSTGVNTEAFF
clone_size: .; d_call: TRBD1; v_call: TRBV19; j_call: TRBJ2-3; cdr3_nt: TGTGCCAGTACCATGACAGGGGGCCGAACAGATACGCAGTATTTT; cdr3_aa: CASTMTGGRTDTQYF
clone_size: .; d_call: .; v_call: TRBV21-1; j_call: TRBJ1-4; cdr3_nt: TGTGCCAGCGAGAGAACAGGGACGGGGGAAAAACTGTTTTTT; cdr3_aa: CASERTGTGEKLFF
clone_size: .; d_call: TRBD1; v_call: TRBV15; j_call: TRBJ2-7; cdr3_nt: TGTGCCACCAGCAGAAATCCCGGGACAGGGGGAGAGCAGTACTTC; cdr3_aa: CATSRNPGTGGEQYF
clone_size: .; d_call: .; v_call: TRBV5-1; j_call: TRBJ2-4; cdr3_nt: TGCGCCAGCACCTCACAGACGGGGGCGGACAAAAACATTCAGTACTTC; cdr3_aa: CASTSQTGADKNIQYF
clone_size: .; d_call: TRBD2; v_call: TRBV5-4; j_call: TRBJ2-2; cdr3_nt: TGTGCCAGCAGCCCCGGACTAGCGGGAGGGCACACCGGGGAGCTGTTTTTT; cdr3_aa: CASSPGLAGGHTGELFF
clone_size: .; d_call: .; v_call: TRBV5-4; j_call: TRBJ2-2; cdr3_nt: TGTGCCAGCAGCTTGGCCCGAGGGTTTGAGTCCGGGGAGCTGTTTTTT; cdr3_aa: CASSLARGFESGELFF
clone_size: .; d_call: .; v_call: TRBV18; j_call: TRBJ1-1; cdr3_nt: TGTGCCAGCTGTGGACAGCCGAACACTGAAGCTTTCTTT; cdr3_aa: CASCGQPNTEAFF
clone_size: .; d_call: TRBD1; v_call: TRBV5-4; j_call: TRBJ1-2; cdr3_nt: TGTGCCAGCAGCTTGGTTGGGACAGGGGAGTATGGCTACACCTTC; cdr3_aa: CASSLVGTGEYGYTF
clone_size: .; d_call: .; v_call: TRBV18; j_call: TRBJ1-1; cdr3_nt: TGTGCCAGCTTGACAGGAGCGAACACTGAAGCTTTCTTT; cdr3_aa: CASLTGANTEAFF
clone_size: few; d_call: .; v_call: TRBV18; j_call: TRBJ1-1; cdr3_nt: TGTGCCAGCAGTCAGGGGCAGAACACTGAAGCTTTCTTT; cdr3_aa: CASSQGQNTEAFF
clone_size: many; d_call: TRBD2; v_call: TRBV13; j_call: TRBJ2-1; cdr3_nt: TGTGCCAGCAGCGCAACTGGGACTAGCTTGAGTGGCCACGTGGACAATGAGCAGTTCTTC; cdr3_aa: CASSATGTSLSGHVDNEQFF
clone_size: .; d_call: TRBD2; v_call: TRBV14; j_call: TRBJ2-1; cdr3_nt: TGTGCCAGCAGCCATCGAGCGGGAGGCAACAATGAGCAGTTCTTC; cdr3_aa: CASSHRAGGNNEQFF
clone_size: .; d_call: TRBD1; v_call: TRBV5-1; j_call: TRBJ2-2; cdr3_nt: TGCGCCAGCAGCTTTAGTCCGGGACAGGGGAGCACCGGGGAGCTGTTTTTT; cdr3_aa: CASSFSPGQGSTGELFF
clone_size: .; d_call: .; v_call: TRBV28; j_call: TRBJ1-2; cdr3_nt: TGTGCCAGCCACTCAGGGTTTGGCTACACCTTC; cdr3_aa: CASHSGFGYTF
clone_size: .; d_call: .; v_call: TRBV5-6; j_call: TRBJ2-1; cdr3_nt: TGTGCCAGCAGCTCCTTGGGGGGGCGCAATGAGCAGTTCTTC; cdr3_aa: CASSSLGGRNEQFF
clone_size: .; d_call: .; v_call: TRBV7-9; j_call: TRBJ2-1; cdr3_nt: TGTGCCAGCAGCGTAACGGGGAACTACAATGAGCAGTTCTTC; cdr3_aa: CASSVTGNYNEQFF
clone_size: .; d_call: .; v_call: TRBV25-1; j_call: TRBJ2-3; cdr3_nt: TGTGCCAGCAGTGCACGGGGTCGGGGAGATACGCAGTATTTT; cdr3_aa: CASSARGRGDTQYF
clone_size: .; d_call: TRBD2; v_call: TRBV2; j_call: TRBJ2-7; cdr3_nt: TGTGCCAGCAGTGACCCCGGGACTAGTACCTACGAGCAGTACTTC; cdr3_aa: CASSDPGTSTYEQYF
clone_size: .; d_call: .; v_call: TRBV2; j_call: TRBJ2-3; cdr3_nt: TGTGCCAGCAGGACACGTTCCACAGATACGCAGTATTTT; cdr3_aa: CASRTRSTDTQYF
clone_size: once; d_call: TRBD1; v_call: TRBV19; j_call: TRBJ2-1; cdr3_nt: TGTGCCAGTAGTAGGGACAGGGGTGGTGAGCAGTTCTTC; cdr3_aa: CASSRDRGGEQFF
clone_size: .; d_call: TRBD1; v_call: TRBV25-1; j_call: TRBJ2-5; cdr3_nt: TGTGCCAGCAGTGTCCTAGACAGGGTCCAAGAGACCCAGTACTTC; cdr3_aa: CASSVLDRVQETQYF
clone_size: .; d_call: TRBD2; v_call: TRBV27; j_call: TRBJ2-7; cdr3_nt: TGTGCCAGCAGTTTCGGTAGCGGGACCCCGAGGGAGCAGTACTTC; cdr3_aa: CASSFGSGTPREQYF
clone_size: .; d_call: TRBD2; v_call: TRBV14; j_call: TRBJ2-7; cdr3_nt: TGTGCCAGCAGCACACTAGCGGGAGGAATGCAAGAGCAGTACTTC; cdr3_aa: CASSTLAGGMQEQYF
clone_size: .; d_call: .; v_call: TRBV4-1; j_call: TRBJ2-2; cdr3_nt: TGCGCCAGCAGCCTCCCATTGCACGCCGACACCGGGGAGCTGTTTTTT; cdr3_aa: CASSLPLHADTGELFF
clone_size: .; d_call: .; v_call: TRBV29-1; j_call: TRBJ2-7; cdr3_nt: TGCAGCGTCCGAGGGGGTGGGTACGAGCAGTACTTC; cdr3_aa: CSVRGGGYEQYF
clone_size: .; d_call: .; v_call: TRBV6-1; j_call: TRBJ2-3; cdr3_nt: TGTGCCAGCAGTGAAACAGGGTTAGTTTCTACAGATACGCAGTATTTT; cdr3_aa: CASSETGLVSTDTQYF
clone_size: .; d_call: TRBD1; v_call: TRBV5-1; j_call: TRBJ2-7; cdr3_nt: TGCGCCAGCAGCTCGGGGACAGGGACCCAGCAGTACTTC; cdr3_aa: CASSSGTGTQQYF
clone_size: .; d_call: .; v_call: TRBV9; j_call: TRBJ2-1; cdr3_nt: TGTGCCAGCAGCGTAGGACTAGACCTTTTCAATGAGCAGTTCTTC; cdr3_aa: CASSVGLDLFNEQFF
clone_size: .; d_call: .; v_call: TRBV5-1; j_call: TRBJ2-5; cdr3_nt: TGCGCCAGCAGTCTCGGTGACCAGGCCCAGTACTTC; cdr3_aa: CASSLGDQAQYF
clone_size: .; d_call: TRBD2; v_call: TRBV4-2; j_call: TRBJ2-6; cdr3_nt: TGTGCCAGCAGCCAAGATGCGGCTAGCGGAGTCTCTGGGGCCAACGTCCTGACTTTC; cdr3_aa: CASSQDAASGVSGANVLTF
clone_size: .; d_call: TRBD2; v_call: TRBV5-1; j_call: TRBJ2-5; cdr3_nt: TGCGCCAGCAGCCTAGCGGGAGGAGGGCAAGAGACCCAGTACTTC; cdr3_aa: CASSLAGGGQETQYF
clone_size: .; d_call: .; v_call: TRBV7-2; j_call: TRBJ1-5; cdr3_nt: TGTGCCAGCAGCACCCAAAGGGATCAGCCCCAGCATTTT; cdr3_aa: CASSTQRDQPQHF